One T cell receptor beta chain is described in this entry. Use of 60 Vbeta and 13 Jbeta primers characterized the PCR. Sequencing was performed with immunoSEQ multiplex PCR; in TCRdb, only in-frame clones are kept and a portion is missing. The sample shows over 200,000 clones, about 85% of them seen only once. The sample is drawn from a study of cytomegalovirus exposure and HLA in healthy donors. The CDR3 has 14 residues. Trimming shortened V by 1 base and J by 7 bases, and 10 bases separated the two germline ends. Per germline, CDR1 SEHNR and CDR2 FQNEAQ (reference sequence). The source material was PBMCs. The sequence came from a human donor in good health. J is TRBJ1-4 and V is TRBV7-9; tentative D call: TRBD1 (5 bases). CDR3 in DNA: TGTGCCAGCAGCTTAGGACAGATAAGTGAAAAACTGTTTTTT. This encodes CASSLGQISEKLFF.